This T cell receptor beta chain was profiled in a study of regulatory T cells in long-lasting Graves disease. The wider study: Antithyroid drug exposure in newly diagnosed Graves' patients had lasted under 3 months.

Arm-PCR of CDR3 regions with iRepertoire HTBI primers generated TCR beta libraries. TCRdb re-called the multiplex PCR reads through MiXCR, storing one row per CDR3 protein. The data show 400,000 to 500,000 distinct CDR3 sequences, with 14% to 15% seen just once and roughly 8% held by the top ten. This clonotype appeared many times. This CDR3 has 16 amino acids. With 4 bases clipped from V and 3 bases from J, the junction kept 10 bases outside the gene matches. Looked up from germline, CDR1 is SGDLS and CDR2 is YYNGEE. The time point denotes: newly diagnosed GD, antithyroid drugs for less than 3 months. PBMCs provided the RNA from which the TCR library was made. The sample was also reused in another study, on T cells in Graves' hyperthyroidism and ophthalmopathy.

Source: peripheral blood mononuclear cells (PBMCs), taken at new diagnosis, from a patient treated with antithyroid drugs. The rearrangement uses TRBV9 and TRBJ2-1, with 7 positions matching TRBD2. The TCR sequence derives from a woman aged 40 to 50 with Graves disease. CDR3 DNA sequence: TGTGCCAGCAGCCCAAGAGGGAGGGCTGACTACAATGAGCAGTTCTTC. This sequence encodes CASSPRGRADYNEQFF.